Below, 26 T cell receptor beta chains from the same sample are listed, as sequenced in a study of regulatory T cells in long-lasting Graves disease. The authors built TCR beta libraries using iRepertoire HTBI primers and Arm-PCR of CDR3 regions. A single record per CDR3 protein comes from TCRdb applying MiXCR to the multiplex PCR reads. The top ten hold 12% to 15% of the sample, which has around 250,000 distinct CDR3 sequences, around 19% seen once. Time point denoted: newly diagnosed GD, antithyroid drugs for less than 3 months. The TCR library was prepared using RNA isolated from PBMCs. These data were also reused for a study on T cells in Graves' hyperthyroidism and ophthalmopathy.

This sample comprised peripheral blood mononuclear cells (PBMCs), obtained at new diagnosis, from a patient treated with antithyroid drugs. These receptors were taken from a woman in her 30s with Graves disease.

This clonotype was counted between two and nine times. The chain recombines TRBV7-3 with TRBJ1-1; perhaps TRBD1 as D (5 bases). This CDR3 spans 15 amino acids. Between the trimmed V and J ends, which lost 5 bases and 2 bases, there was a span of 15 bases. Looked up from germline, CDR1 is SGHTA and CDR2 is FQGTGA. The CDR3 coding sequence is TGTGCCAGCAGCAAACAAGGGGAAGGAAACACTGAAGCTTTCTTT. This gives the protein CASSKQGEGNTEAFF.

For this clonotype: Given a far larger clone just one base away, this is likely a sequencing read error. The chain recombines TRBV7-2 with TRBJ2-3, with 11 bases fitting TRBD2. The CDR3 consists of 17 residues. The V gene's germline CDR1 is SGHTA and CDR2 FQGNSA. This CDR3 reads CAGSNTKTSGGTDTQYF. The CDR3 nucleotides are TGTGCCGGCAGCAACACGAAGACTAGCGGGGGCACAGATACGCAGTATTTT. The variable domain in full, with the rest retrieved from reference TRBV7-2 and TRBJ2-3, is GAGVSQSPSNKVTEKGKDVELRCDPISGHTALYWYRQSLGQGLEFLIYFQGNSAPDKSGLPSDRFSAERTGGSVSTLTIQRTQQEDSAVYLCAGSNTKTSGGTDTQYFGPGTRLTVL.

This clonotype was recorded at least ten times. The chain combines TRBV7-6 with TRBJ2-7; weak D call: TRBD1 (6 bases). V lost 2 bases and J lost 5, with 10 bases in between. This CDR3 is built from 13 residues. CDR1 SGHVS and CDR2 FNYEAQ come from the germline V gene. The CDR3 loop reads CASSLIRGHEQYF. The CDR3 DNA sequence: TGTGCCAGCAGCTTAATCAGGGGCCACGAGCAGTACTTC.

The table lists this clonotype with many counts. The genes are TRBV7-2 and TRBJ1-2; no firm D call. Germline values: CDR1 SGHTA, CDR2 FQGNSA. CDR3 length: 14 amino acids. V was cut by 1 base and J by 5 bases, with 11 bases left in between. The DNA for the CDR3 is TGTGCCAGCAGCTTAGTGGTCAGAACTTATGGCTACACCTTC. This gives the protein CASSLVVRTYGYTF.

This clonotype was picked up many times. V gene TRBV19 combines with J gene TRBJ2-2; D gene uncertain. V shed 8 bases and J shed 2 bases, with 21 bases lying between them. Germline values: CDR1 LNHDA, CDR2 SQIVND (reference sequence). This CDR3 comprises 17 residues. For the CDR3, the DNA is TGTGCCAGTCCACCCCACATCTCTACCGAAAACACCGGGGAGCTGTTTTTT. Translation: CASPPHISTENTGELFF.

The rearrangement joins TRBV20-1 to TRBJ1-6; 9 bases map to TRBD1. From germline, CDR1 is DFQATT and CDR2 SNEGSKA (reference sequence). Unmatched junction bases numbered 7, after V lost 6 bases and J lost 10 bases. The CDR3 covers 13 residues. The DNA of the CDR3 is TGCAGTGCCGAACAGGGGGCGGGCTCACCCCTCCACTTT. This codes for CSAEQGAGSPLHF.

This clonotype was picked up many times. The CDR3 loop reads CASSEPGEGSTEAFF. For the CDR3, the DNA is TGTGCCAGCAGTGAACCAGGGGAGGGAAGCACTGAAGCTTTCTTT. This chain connects TRBV6-1 to TRBJ1-1; possibly TRBD1 for D (6 bases). The CDR3 extends over 15 amino acids. Germline V gives CDR1 MNHNS, CDR2 SASEGT. The V and J ends lost 2 bases and 4 bases respectively, with 14 bases between them.

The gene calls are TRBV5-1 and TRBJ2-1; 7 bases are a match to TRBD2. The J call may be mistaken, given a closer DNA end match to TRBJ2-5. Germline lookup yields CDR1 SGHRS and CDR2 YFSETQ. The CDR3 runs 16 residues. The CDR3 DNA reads TGCGCCAGCAGCTTGGGATGGTGGGGGGGGCAAGAGACCCAGTACTTC. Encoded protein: CASSLGWWGGQETQYF.

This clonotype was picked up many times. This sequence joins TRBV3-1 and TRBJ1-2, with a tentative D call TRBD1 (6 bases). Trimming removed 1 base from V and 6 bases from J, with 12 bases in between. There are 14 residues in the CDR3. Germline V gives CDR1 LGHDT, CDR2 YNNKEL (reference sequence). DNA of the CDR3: TGTGCCAGCAGCCAAGTATCGGGGGCTAATGGCTACACCTTC. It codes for CASSQVSGANGYTF.

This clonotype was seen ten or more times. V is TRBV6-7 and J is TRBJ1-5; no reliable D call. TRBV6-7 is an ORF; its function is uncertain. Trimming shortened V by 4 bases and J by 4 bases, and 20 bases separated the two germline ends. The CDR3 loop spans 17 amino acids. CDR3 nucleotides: TGTGCCAGCAGTTCCCCGGGGAGGAAGGGCACGAATCAGCCCCAGCATTTT. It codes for CASSSPGRKGTNQPQHF.

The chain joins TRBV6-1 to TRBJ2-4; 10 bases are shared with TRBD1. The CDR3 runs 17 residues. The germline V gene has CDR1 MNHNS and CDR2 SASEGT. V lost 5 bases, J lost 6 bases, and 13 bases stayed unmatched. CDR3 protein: CASSHTAGTGDANIQYF. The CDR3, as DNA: TGTGCCAGCAGTCACACGGCCGGGACAGGGGATGCAAACATTCAGTACTTC.

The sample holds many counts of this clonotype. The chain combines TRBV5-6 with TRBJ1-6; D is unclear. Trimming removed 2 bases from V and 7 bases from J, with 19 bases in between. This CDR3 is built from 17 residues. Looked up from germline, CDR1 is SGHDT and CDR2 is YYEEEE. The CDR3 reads CASSFPEHAGLNSPLHF. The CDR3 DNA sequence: TGTGCCAGCAGCTTTCCGGAGCATGCGGGTTTGAATTCACCCCTCCACTTT.

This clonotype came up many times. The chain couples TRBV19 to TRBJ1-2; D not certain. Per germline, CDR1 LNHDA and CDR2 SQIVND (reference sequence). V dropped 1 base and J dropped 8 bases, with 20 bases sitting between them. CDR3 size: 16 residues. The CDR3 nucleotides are TGTGCCAGTAGTATAGCTCTCACAGCGTATGGTGACGGCTACACCTTC. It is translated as CASSIALTAYGDGYTF.

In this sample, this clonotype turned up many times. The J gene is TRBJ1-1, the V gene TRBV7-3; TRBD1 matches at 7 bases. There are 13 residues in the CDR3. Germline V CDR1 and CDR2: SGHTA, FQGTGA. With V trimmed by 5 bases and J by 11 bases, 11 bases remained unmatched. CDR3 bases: TGTGCCAGCAGCCATGACAGGGATCAGGGGGCTTTCTTT. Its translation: CASSHDRDQGAFF.

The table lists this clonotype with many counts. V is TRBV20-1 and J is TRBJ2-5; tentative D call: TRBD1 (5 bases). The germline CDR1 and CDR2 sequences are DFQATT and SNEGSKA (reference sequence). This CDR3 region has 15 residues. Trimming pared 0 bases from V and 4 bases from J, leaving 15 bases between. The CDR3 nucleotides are TGCAGTGCTAGAGATCCCGAAGGGGCAGGAGAGACCCAGTACTTC. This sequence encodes CSARDPEGAGETQYF.

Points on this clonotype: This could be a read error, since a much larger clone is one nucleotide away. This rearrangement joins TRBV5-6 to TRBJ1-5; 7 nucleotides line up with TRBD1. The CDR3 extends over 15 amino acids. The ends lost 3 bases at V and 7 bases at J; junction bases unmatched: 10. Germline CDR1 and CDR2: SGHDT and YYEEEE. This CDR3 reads CASSSSPTGPQPQHF. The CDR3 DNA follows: TGTGCCAGCAGCTCGAGCCCGACAGGGCCCCAGCCCCAGCATTTT. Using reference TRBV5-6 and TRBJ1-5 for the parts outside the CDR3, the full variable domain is DAGVTQSPTHLIKTRGQQVTLRCSPKSGHDTVSWYQQALGQGPQFIFQYYEEEERQRGNFPDRFSGHQFPNYSSELNVNALLLGDSALYLCASSSSPTGPQPQHFGDGTRLSIL.

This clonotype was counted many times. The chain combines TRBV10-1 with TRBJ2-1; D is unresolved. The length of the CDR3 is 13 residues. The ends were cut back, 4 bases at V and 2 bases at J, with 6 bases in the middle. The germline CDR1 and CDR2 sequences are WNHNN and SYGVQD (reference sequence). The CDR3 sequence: CASSGSAYNEQFF. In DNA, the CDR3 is TGCGCCAGCAGTGGCTCGGCCTACAATGAGCAGTTCTTC.

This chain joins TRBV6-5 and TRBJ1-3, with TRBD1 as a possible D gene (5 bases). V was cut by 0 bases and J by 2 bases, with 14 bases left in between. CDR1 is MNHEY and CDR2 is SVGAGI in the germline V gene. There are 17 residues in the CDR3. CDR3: CASSYSIRGPAGNTIYF. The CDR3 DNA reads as TGTGCCAGCAGTTACTCCATAAGGGGCCCGGCTGGAAACACCATATATTTT.

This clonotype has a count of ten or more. The chain's CDR3 is CSVPGQPFNYGYTF. In DNA form, the CDR3 reads TGCAGCGTCCCGGGACAGCCCTTTAACTATGGCTACACCTTC. The V gene is TRBV29-1, the J gene TRBJ1-2; TRBD1 matches at 7 bases. The CDR3 is made up of 14 amino acids. V trimming: 6 bases; J trimming: 1 base; junction bases outside the gene matches: 8. The germline V gene has CDR1 SQVTM and CDR2 ANQGSEA.

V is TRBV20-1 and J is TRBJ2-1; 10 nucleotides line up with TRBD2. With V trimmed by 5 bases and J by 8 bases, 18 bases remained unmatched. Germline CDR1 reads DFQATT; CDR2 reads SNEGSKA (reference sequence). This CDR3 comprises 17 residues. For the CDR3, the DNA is TGCAGTGCTTCTCCGGCAGGGGCTAGCGGGGGCTGGGATGAGCAGTTCTTC. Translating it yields CSASPAGASGGWDEQFF.

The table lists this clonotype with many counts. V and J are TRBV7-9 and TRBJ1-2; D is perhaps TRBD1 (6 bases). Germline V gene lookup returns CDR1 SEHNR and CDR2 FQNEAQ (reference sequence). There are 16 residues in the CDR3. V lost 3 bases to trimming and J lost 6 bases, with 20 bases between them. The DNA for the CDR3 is TGTGCCAGCAGCTTTTCCCCCCGGGACATTTCTAATGGCTACACCTTC. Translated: CASSFSPRDISNGYTF.

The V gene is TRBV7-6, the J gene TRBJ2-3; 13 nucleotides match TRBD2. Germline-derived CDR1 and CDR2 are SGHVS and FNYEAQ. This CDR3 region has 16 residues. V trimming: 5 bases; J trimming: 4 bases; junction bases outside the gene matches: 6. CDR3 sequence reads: CASSPSLAGGADTQYF. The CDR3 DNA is TGTGCCAGCAGCCCCTCACTAGCGGGGGGGGCAGATACGCAGTATTTT.

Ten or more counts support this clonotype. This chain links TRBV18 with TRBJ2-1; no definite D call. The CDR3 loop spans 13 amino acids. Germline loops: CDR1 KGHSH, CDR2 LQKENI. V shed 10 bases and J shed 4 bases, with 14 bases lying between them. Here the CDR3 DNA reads TGTGCCACTTCCGACCTGCGTTACAATGAGCAGTTCTTC. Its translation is CATSDLRYNEQFF.

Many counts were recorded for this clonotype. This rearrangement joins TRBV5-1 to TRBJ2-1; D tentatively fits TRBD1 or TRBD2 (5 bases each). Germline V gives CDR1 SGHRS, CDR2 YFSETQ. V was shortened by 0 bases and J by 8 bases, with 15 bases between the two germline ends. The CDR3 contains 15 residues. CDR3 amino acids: CASSLAGDLGDEQFF. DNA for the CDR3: TGCGCCAGCAGCTTGGCCGGGGATTTGGGGGATGAGCAGTTCTTC.

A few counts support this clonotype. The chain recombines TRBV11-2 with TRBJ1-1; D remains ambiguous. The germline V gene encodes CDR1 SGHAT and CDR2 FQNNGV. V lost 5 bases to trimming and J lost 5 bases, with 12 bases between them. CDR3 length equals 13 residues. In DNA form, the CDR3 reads TGTGCCAGCAGCCAAATTAGAGGGACTGAAGCTTTCTTT. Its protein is CASSQIRGTEAFF.

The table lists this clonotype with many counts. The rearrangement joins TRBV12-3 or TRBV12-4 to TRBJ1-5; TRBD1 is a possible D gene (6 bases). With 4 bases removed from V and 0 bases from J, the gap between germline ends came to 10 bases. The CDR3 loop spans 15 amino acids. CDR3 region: CASSWTAYSNQPQHF. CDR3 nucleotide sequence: TGTGCCAGCAGTTGGACAGCGTATAGCAATCAGCCCCAGCATTTT.